This T cell receptor beta chain was observed in a study of metastatic and nonmetastatic thyroid tumors. Whole-study context: Across peripheral blood and tumor or nodule tissue samples taken from malignant and benign thyroid patients, the repertoires were compared with one another. Study results and caveats: For both blood and tumor, malignant thyroid tumors reportedly showed significantly higher TCR beta diversity than benign nodules did.

Authors' processing steps: Between-group CDR3 differences, defined by clinicopathological status, yielded a distant-metastasis classifier for papillary thyroid cancer. TCRdb re-clonotyped the PCR reads via MiXCR. What appears here as the V and J calls and clone size reflects TCRdb's work, not the paper's. This table has under 95,000 clones, more than 9.5% appearing once. Every patient was untreated before thyroid surgery. This clone was detected ten times or more. Its antigen is undetermined. The receptor was derived from a female donor with papillary thyroid cancer or a benign thyroid nodule (not recorded which). Some clones in this sample may be carry-over from other donors' samples. The material sequenced was blood.

CDR3 nucleotides: TGTGCCAGCAGTTTTAAGCAAGATCAGCCCCAGCATTTT. Its protein is CASSFKQDQPQHF. V gene TRBV12-3 or TRBV12-4 combines with J gene TRBJ1-5; D unresolved. V lost 3 bases and J lost 5, with 8 bases in between. The CDR3 contains 13 residues.